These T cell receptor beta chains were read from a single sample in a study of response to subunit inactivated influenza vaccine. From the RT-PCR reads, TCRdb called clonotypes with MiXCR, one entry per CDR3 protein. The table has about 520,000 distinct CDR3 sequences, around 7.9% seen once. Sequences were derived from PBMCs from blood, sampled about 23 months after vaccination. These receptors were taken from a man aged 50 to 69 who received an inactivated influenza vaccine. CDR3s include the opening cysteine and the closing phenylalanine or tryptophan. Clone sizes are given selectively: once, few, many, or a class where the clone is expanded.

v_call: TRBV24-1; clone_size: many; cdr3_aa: CATSDSVTGIGNEQFF
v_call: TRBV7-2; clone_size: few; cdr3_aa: CASSLATGKGASPLHF
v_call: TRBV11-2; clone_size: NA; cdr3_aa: CASSLDFGTQQTQYF
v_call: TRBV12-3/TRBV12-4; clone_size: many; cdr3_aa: CASSSELNYGYTF
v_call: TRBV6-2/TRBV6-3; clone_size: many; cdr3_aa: CASSFGFPTDTQYF
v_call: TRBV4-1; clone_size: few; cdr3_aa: CASSQPTGRGFSYNEQFF
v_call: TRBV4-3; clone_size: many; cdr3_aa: CASSQEKDYENTQYF
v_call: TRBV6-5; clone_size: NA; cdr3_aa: CASSYGPTNEKLFF
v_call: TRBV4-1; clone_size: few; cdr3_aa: CASSQVSGENSPLHF
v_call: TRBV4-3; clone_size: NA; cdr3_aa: CASSQGSPVLRTDTQYF
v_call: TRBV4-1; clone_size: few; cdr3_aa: CASSPIRGPLNTEAFF
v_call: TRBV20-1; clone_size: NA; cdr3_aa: CSARFSGTSGRGNSYNEQFF